Detailed here is one T cell receptor (beta chain). The target antigen is unknown. TCRdb re-called the reads through MiXCR, storing one row per CDR3 protein. The sample has roughly 280,000 distinct CDR3 sequences; approximately 15% are singletons. The sample belongs to a study of T cell repertoires in cytomegalovirus infection. On the study more broadly: Public signatures in TCR beta pointed to CMV infection and matching HLA type. The study, taken as a whole, reports: The response measured ex vivo was dominated by TCR beta clonotypes (HLA-C-restricted and CMV-specific). Summed frequency of shared TCR beta families picked out CMV carriers who also had the relevant HLA.

V was pared by 4 bases and J by 2 bases, with 15 bases between. CDR3 length: 14 residues. The germline gives CDR1 DFQATT, CDR2 SNEGSKA (reference sequence). Sequencing was carried out using PBMCs. The sequence was collected from a human donor in good health (CMV status not recorded). Some clones in this sample may be carry-over from other donors' samples. The chain carries TRBV20-1 and TRBJ2-7; perhaps D is TRBD1 or TRBD2 (5 bases each). The CDR3 loop is CSAKVLGTAYEQYF. CDR3 nucleotide sequence: TGCAGTGCTAAAGTTTTAGGGACGGCCTACGAGCAGTACTTC.